The T cell receptor beta chain under discussion was sequenced for a study of CD8 T cells in Susac syndrome. TCR beta sequencing was performed on blood CD8+ and CD4+ T cells. FACS enriched CD8+ TEMRA cells, while bulk CD8+ and CD4+ were negatively isolated. Reverse transcription used roughly 0.5 to 1 ug RNA and random hexamers. Multiplex immunoSEQ PCR targeted 54 Vbeta and 13 Jbeta TCR beta segments. TCRdb redid the calling of the immunoSEQ multiplex PCR reads with MiXCR, one entry per CDR3 protein. The repertoire holds roughly 140,000 distinct CDR3 sequences, approximately 95% seen once, with 0.25% to 0.3% in the top ten. Trimming shortened V by 0 bases and J by 4 bases, and 12 bases separated the two germline ends. The CDR3 has 14 amino acids. CDR1 and CDR2 from the germline V gene are DFQATT and SNEGSKA (reference sequence).

Sequencing was carried out using CD8+ T cells from PBMCs. The receptor's source is a human donor in good health. The V gene is TRBV20-1, the J gene TRBJ1-1; D call uncertain. CDR3 DNA sequence: TGCAGTGCTAGAGATCTTGGCCTGAGCACTGAAGCTTTCTTT. Protein: CSARDLGLSTEAFF.